These 4 T cell receptor beta chains were sequenced from one sample in a study of identical twins. One entry per CDR3 protein, called by TCRdb with MiXCR from the 5' RACE reads. The sample lists some 1,700,000 distinct CDR3 sequences, 32% seen once, with about 0.25% in the top ten. Material: cord blood. These receptors all stem from a newborn girl in good health.

The genes are TRBV27 and TRBJ2-1, with 9 bases aligning to TRBD1. The J segment lost 4 bases and the V segment lost 6 bases, leaving 10 bases of the junction unmatched. The CDR3 extends over 16 amino acids. Per the germline V gene, CDR1 is MNHEY and CDR2 is SMNVEV (reference sequence). This CDR3 is CASSRLGGQGYNEQFF. The CDR3 region has the DNA TGTGCCAGCAGCCGGTTGGGGGGACAGGGATACAATGAGCAGTTCTTC.

J is TRBJ1-1 and V is TRBV5-1; possible D gene TRBD1, 5 bases. The germline CDR1 and CDR2 sequences are SGHRS and YFSETQ. The CDR3 is 17 amino acids. The germline V and J ends were trimmed by 2 bases and 2 bases, with 19 bases remaining between them. DNA of the CDR3: TGCGCCAGCAGCTTTGCCCCAGGGTTCGATCCTAACACTGAAGCTTTCTTT. Its translation is CASSFAPGFDPNTEAFF.

CDR3 residues: CSARGQREETQYF. The CDR3 DNA is TGCAGTGCTAGAGGGCAGCGGGAAGAGACCCAGTACTTC. The chain employs TRBV20-1 and TRBJ2-5, with D tentatively TRBD2 (6 bases). The CDR3 contains 13 residues. Deletions cut 1 base from V and 3 bases from J, with 9 bases between. Germline loops: CDR1 DFQATT, CDR2 SNEGSKA (reference sequence).

This clonotype appeared a single time. Sequence at one end of the junction differs from germline and may be a read error. V and J are TRBV29-1 and TRBJ2-1; D remains ambiguous. The CDR3 loop spans 14 amino acids. Germline V gene data show CDR1 as SQVTM and CDR2 as ANQGSEA. The CDR3 region is CSVRNLLSYNEHYF. CDR3 nucleotides: TGCAGCGTTCGAAACCTCCTCTCCTACAATGAGCATTACTTC.